These T cell receptor beta chains were read from a single sample in a study of T cells in localized non-small cell lung cancer. TCRdb keeps only in-frame clones here, not all; method: immunoSEQ multiplex PCR. The table shows roughly 3,000 clones, with around 24% occurring only once. The sample was lung tumor tissue, taken before any cancer treatment. The source of these receptors is a man aged 35 to 69 with stage I squamous cell lung carcinoma. Both conserved end residues are part of each CDR3. A D gene is named only where the DNA matches it firmly. The size entry is marked missing in some rows and otherwise reads once, few, many or a size class.

clone size: few
V gene: TRBV15
D gene: .
J gene: TRBJ1-5
CDR3 protein: CATSRWGFSNQPQHF
CDR3 DNA: TGTGCCACCAGCAGGTGGGGATTTAGCAATCAGCCCCAGCATTTT

clone size: few
V gene: TRBV19
D gene: .
J gene: TRBJ1-4
CDR3 protein: CASSPRPDEKLFF
CDR3 DNA: TGTGCCAGTAGTCCTCGGCCCGATGAAAAACTGTTTTTT

clone size: medium-sized
V gene: TRBV6-8
D gene: TRBD1
J gene: TRBJ1-1
CDR3 protein: CASRHGGQGTNTEAFF
CDR3 DNA: TGTGCCAGCAGGCACGGCGGACAGGGAACGAACACTGAAGCTTTCTTT

clone size: .
V gene: TRBV19
D gene: TRBD2
J gene: TRBJ2-5
CDR3 protein: CASSQLAGGQETQYF
CDR3 DNA: TGTGCCAGTAGTCAACTAGCGGGGGGACAAGAGACCCAGTACTTC

clone size: medium-sized
V gene: TRBV9
D gene: .
J gene: TRBJ2-1
CDR3 protein: CASSPQGPRSPYNEQFF
CDR3 DNA: TGTGCCAGCAGCCCTCAGGGACCGAGGTCCCCCTACAATGAGCAGTTCTTC

clone size: medium-sized
V gene: TRBV28
D gene: .
J gene: TRBJ1-2
CDR3 protein: CASSPPVVAYTF
CDR3 DNA: TGTGCCAGCAGTCCCCCTGTCGTAGCCTACACCTTC

clone size: .
V gene: TRBV19
D gene: TRBD1
J gene: TRBJ1-2
CDR3 protein: CASSPRTGANYGYTF
CDR3 DNA: TGTGCCAGTAGTCCGCGGACAGGGGCTAACTATGGCTACACCTTC

clone size: few
V gene: TRBV28
D gene: .
J gene: TRBJ1-1
CDR3 protein: CASSLGRVGQRDEAFF
CDR3 DNA: TGTGCCAGCAGTTTAGGAAGGGTGGGCCAGAGGGATGAAGCTTTCTTT

clone size: .
V gene: TRBV5-1
D gene: .
J gene: TRBJ1-2
CDR3 protein: CASSLGTVGASNYGYTF
CDR3 DNA: TGCGCCAGCAGCTTGGGGACAGTGGGGGCTAGTAACTATGGCTACACCTTC

clone size: .
V gene: TRBV7-4
D gene: .
J gene: TRBJ2-6
CDR3 protein: CASKNSRSTQSRANVLTF
CDR3 DNA: TGTGCCAGCAAAAATTCCAGGAGTACACAAAGTCGGGCCAACGTCCTGACTTTC

clone size: .
V gene: TRBV18
D gene: TRBD2
J gene: TRBJ2-1
CDR3 protein: CASSPVTSAYNEQFF
CDR3 DNA: TGTGCCAGCTCACCCGTGACTAGCGCCTACAATGAGCAGTTCTTC

clone size: .
V gene: TRBV14
D gene: TRBD1
J gene: TRBJ2-7
CDR3 protein: CASRPTGPYEQYF
CDR3 DNA: TGTGCCAGCAGGCCGACAGGGCCCTACGAGCAGTACTTC

clone size: medium-sized
V gene: TRBV9
D gene: .
J gene: TRBJ1-5
CDR3 protein: CASSSFTTGPSNQPQHF
CDR3 DNA: TGTGCCAGCAGTTCCTTTACGACAGGACCTAGCAATCAGCCCCAGCATTTT

clone size: medium-sized
V gene: TRBV11-3
D gene: .
J gene: TRBJ2-6
CDR3 protein: CASSLVQGLGANVLTF
CDR3 DNA: TGTGCCAGCAGCTTAGTGCAGGGGCTTGGGGCCAACGTCCTGACTTTC

clone size: .
V gene: TRBV28
D gene: .
J gene: TRBJ2-2
CDR3 protein: CASSLAGITGELFF
CDR3 DNA: TGTGCCAGCAGTTTAGCGGGGATTACCGGGGAGCTGTTTTTT

clone size: .
V gene: TRBV18
D gene: .
J gene: TRBJ1-5
CDR3 protein: CASSPQGHNQPQHF
CDR3 DNA: TGTGCCAGCTCACCTCAGGGGCACAATCAGCCCCAGCATTTT

clone size: once
V gene: TRBV18
D gene: .
J gene: TRBJ2-1
CDR3 protein: CASSRIRSYNEQFF
CDR3 DNA: TGTGCCAGCTCCCGGATCCGCTCCTACAATGAGCAGTTCTTC

clone size: .
V gene: TRBV5-1
D gene: .
J gene: TRBJ2-7
CDR3 protein: CASSQAGASYEQYF
CDR3 DNA: TGCGCCAGCAGCCAAGCCGGGGCCTCCTACGAGCAGTACTTC

clone size: .
V gene: TRBV10-2
D gene: .
J gene: TRBJ1-2
CDR3 protein: CASSESWGVGGYTF
CDR3 DNA: TGCGCCAGCAGTGAATCTTGGGGTGTTGGTGGCTACACCTTC

clone size: medium-sized
V gene: TRBV6-1
D gene: .
J gene: TRBJ2-5
CDR3 protein: CASSEGLSQETQYF
CDR3 DNA: TGTGCCAGCAGTGAAGGTCTGAGTCAAGAGACCCAGTACTTC

clone size: few
V gene: TRBV12-2
D gene: .
J gene: TRBJ1-6
CDR3 protein: CATRGGSGNSPLHF
CDR3 DNA: TGTGCCACCCGGGGGGGAAGTGGTAATTCACCCCTCCACTTT

clone size: few
V gene: TRBV6-1
D gene: .
J gene: TRBJ1-5
CDR3 protein: CASSEEYWQGGQPQHF
CDR3 DNA: TGTGCCAGCAGTGAAGAATATTGGCAAGGGGGTCAGCCCCAGCATTTT

clone size: few
V gene: TRBV11-1
D gene: .
J gene: TRBJ1-1
CDR3 protein: CASSQDNGAATEAFF
CDR3 DNA: TGTGCCAGCAGCCAAGATAATGGGGCAGCGACTGAAGCTTTCTTT

clone size: few
V gene: TRBV1
D gene: .
J gene: TRBJ2-7
CDR3 protein: CASSHGRNSYEQYF
CDR3 DNA: TGCGCCAGCAGCCATGGTCGAAACTCCTACGAGCAGTACTTC

clone size: medium-sized
V gene: TRBV28
D gene: TRBD1
J gene: TRBJ2-7
CDR3 protein: CASSQGQGSQYF
CDR3 DNA: TGTGCCAGCAGTCAAGGACAGGGAAGCCAGTACTTC

clone size: few
V gene: TRBV18
D gene: .
J gene: TRBJ2-7
CDR3 protein: CASSLMTGVLPYEQYF
CDR3 DNA: TGTGCCAGCTCACTTATGACAGGCGTACTACCCTACGAGCAGTACTTC

clone size: few
V gene: TRBV28
D gene: TRBD1
J gene: TRBJ2-7
CDR3 protein: CASSIGTGWVYEQYF
CDR3 DNA: TGTGCCAGCAGTATCGGGACAGGGTGGGTGTACGAGCAGTACTTC

clone size: medium-sized
V gene: TRBV11-3
D gene: TRBD1
J gene: TRBJ1-1
CDR3 protein: CASSLLGQEEAEAFF
CDR3 DNA: TGTGCCAGCAGCTTGTTGGGACAGGAGGAGGCTGAAGCTTTCTTT

clone size: .
V gene: TRBV11-3
D gene: .
J gene: TRBJ2-1
CDR3 protein: CASSLGWTTYNEQFF
CDR3 DNA: TGTGCCAGCAGCTTAGGGTGGACCACCTACAATGAGCAGTTCTTC

clone size: .
V gene: TRBV14
D gene: TRBD1
J gene: TRBJ1-6
CDR3 protein: CASSLPGGSLASPLHF
CDR3 DNA: TGTGCCAGCAGCCTCCCAGGGGGCAGTCTGGCTTCACCCCTCCACTTT

clone size: medium-sized
V gene: TRBV7-6
D gene: .
J gene: TRBJ1-1
CDR3 protein: CASSLTLTGTEAFF
CDR3 DNA: TGTGCCAGCAGCCTCACCTTAACAGGGACTGAAGCTTTCTTT

clone size: medium-sized
V gene: TRBV6-8
D gene: .
J gene: TRBJ1-1
CDR3 protein: CASSYSLGGPLNTEAFF
CDR3 DNA: TGTGCCAGCAGTTACTCCTTGGGGGGGCCTCTGAACACTGAAGCTTTCTTT

clone size: .
V gene: TRBV6-8
D gene: TRBD1
J gene: TRBJ1-4
CDR3 protein: CASSYGDREKLFF
CDR3 DNA: TGTGCCAGCAGTTACGGGGACAGGGAAAAACTGTTTTTT

clone size: .
V gene: TRBV12-5
D gene: .
J gene: TRBJ2-7
CDR3 protein: CASTKGGAQIEQYF
CDR3 DNA: TGTGCCAGCACCAAGGGGGGGGCGCAAATCGAGCAGTACTTC

clone size: .
V gene: TRBV5-1
D gene: .
J gene: TRBJ1-6
CDR3 protein: CASSPSSYNSPLHF
CDR3 DNA: TGCGCCAGCAGCCCTAGCTCCTATAATTCACCCCTCCACTTT

clone size: few
V gene: TRBV30
D gene: .
J gene: TRBJ2-5
CDR3 protein: CAWSVISVRETQYF
CDR3 DNA: TGTGCCTGGAGTGTAATCAGTGTGAGGGAGACCCAGTACTTC

clone size: .
V gene: TRBV19
D gene: .
J gene: TRBJ1-5
CDR3 protein: CASSAEGRGGQPQHF
CDR3 DNA: TGTGCCAGTAGTGCCGAGGGTAGGGGAGGTCAGCCCCAGCATTTT

clone size: .
V gene: TRBV5-1
D gene: .
J gene: TRBJ1-3
CDR3 protein: CASSLEGSGNTIYF
CDR3 DNA: TGCGCCAGCAGCTTGGAAGGGTCAGGAAACACCATATATTTT